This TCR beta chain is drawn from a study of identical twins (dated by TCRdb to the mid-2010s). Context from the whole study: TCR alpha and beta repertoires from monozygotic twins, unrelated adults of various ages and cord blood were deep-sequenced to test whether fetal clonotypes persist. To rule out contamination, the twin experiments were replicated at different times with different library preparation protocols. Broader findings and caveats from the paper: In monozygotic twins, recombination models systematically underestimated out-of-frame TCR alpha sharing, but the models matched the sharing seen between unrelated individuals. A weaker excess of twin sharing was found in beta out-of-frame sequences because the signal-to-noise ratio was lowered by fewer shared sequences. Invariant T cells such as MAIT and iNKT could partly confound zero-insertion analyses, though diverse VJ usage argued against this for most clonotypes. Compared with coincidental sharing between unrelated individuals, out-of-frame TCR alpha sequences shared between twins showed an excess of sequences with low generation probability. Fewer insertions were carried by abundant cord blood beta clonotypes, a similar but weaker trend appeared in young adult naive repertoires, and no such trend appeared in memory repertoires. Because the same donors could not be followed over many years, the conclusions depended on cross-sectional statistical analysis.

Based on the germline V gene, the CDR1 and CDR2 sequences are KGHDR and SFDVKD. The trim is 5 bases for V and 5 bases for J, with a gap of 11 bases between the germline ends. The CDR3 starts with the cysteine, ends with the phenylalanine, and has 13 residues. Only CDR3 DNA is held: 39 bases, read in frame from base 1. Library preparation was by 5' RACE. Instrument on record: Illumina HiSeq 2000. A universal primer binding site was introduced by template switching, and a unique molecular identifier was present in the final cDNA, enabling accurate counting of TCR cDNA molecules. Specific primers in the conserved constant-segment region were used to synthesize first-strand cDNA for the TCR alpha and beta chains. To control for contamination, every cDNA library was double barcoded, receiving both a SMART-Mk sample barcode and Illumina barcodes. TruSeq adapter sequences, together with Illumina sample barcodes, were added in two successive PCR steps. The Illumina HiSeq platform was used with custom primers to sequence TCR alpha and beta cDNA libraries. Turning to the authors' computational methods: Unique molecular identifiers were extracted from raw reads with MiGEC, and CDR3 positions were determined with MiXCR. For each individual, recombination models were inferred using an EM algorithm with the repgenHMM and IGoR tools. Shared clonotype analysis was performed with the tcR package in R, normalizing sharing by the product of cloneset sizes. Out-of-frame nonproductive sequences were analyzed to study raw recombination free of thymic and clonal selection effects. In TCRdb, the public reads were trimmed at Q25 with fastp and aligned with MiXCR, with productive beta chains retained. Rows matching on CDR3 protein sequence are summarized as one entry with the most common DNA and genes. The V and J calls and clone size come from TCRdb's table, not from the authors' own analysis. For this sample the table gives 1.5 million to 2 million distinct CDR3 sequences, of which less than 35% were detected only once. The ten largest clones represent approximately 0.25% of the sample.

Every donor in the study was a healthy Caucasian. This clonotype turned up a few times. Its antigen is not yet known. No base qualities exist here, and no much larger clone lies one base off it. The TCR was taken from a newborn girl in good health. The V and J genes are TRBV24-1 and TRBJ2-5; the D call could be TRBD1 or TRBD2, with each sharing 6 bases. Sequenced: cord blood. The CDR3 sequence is CATSGGAYETQYF. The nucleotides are TGTGCCACCAGTGGGGGGGCCTACGAGACCCAGTACTTC.